The TCR beta chain under discussion was sequenced for a study of cytomegalovirus exposure and HLA in healthy donors. The validation cohort, a group of more than 100 subjects, included the donors and was separate from the approximately 700-subject first cohort. Regarding the study as a whole: The study listed 150 to 200 cytomegalovirus-associated TCR beta chains.

TCRdb keeps only in-frame clones here, not all; method: immunoSEQ multiplex PCR. The data show about 78,000 clones, about 95% seen once. About this clone: The antigen is not known.

This receptor was taken from a man between 18 and 35 years old in good health and CMV-seropositive. Sequenced input: PBMCs.

The CDR3 sequence: CASSPYTSGRAETQYF. CDR3 DNA: TGTGCCAGCAGCCCTTATACTAGCGGGAGAGCGGAGACCCAGTACTTC. This rearrangement joins TRBV14 to TRBJ2-5, with 11 bases that match TRBD2. The V gene's germline CDR1 is SGHDN and CDR2 FVKESK. Losses at the gene ends were 4 bases for V and 5 bases for J; bases not matched to a gene: 9. The CDR3 covers 16 residues.